The clone carrying this T cell receptor (beta chain) was recorded many times. This specimen comes from a study of low-dose radiotherapy and immunotherapy resistance in tumors. In the study overall: Participants in Cohort 1 were administered 0.5 Gy per fraction at 2-week intervals, to a cumulative dose of 6.5 Gy. Patients took aspirin (300 mg orally, daily) for four cycles beginning at cycle 1 day 1.

The CDR3 length is 13 residues. Germline values: CDR1 MDHEN, CDR2 SYDVKM. Trimming left V 8 bases short and J 2 bases short, with 13 bases between. The time point was: after trial treatment. Indicated treatment: LDRT plus nivolumab, ipilimumab, low-dose cyclophosphamide and aspirin (RACIN trial). The donors' regimen was nivolumab, ipilimumab, aspirin, low-dose cyclophosphamide and low-dose radiotherapy. Patients who could take part had advanced solid tumors with no tumor-infiltrating lymphocytes. Primers targeting TRAV and TRBV primed first-strand cDNA, covering alpha and beta chains. The PCR that amplified TCRs ran for about 20 cycles, relying on a constant-region primer and a V-primer adapter. Each CDR3 protein gets one entry after TCRdb re-called the reads with MiXCR. The data contain about 84,000 distinct CDR3 sequences, about a sixth of them singletons.

The chain recombines TRBV28 with TRBJ2-7, with TRBD2 as a possible D gene (6 bases). Here the sequenced sample was PBMCs, taken after low-dose radiotherapy plus immunotherapy. The sequence was obtained from a male donor with prostate cancer. CDR3 amino acids: CASAYGGPYEQYF. CDR3 bases: TGTGCCAGCGCGTACGGAGGGCCCTACGAGCAGTACTTC.